Included here is one T cell receptor (beta chain) sequence, with context. This sample was taken from a study of control samples from healthy donors and cancer patients. This CDR3 spans 12 amino acids. CDR1 and CDR2 from the germline V gene are SGDLS and YYNGEE. The V gene end was trimmed by 1 base and the J gene end by 10 bases; junction bases not matched to a gene: 4. TCRdb's copy holds only in-frame clones and misses some; the assay was immunoSEQ multiplex PCR. The table includes about 73,000 clones, roughly 94% detected once. This clonotype originated in a woman aged 35 to 49 in good health. Sequencing used blood. The V gene is TRBV9, the J gene TRBJ1-1; the match to TRBD1 covers 7 bases. CDR3 loop: CASSVSQGIAFF. The CDR3 region has the DNA TGTGCCAGCAGCGTATCACAGGGGATAGCTTTCTTT.